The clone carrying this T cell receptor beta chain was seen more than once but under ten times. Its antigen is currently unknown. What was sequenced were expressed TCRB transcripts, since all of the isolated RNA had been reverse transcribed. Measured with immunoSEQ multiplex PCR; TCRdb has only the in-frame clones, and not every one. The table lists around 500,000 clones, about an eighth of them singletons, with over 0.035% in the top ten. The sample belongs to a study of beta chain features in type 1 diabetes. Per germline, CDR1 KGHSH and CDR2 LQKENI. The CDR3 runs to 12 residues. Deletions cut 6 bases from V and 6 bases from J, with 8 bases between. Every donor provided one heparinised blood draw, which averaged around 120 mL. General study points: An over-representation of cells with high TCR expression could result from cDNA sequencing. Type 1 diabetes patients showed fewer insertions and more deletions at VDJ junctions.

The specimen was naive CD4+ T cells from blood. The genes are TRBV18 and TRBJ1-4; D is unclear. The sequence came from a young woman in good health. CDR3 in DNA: TGTGCCAGCTCTTTGACGGATGAAAAACTGTTTTTT. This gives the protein CASSLTDEKLFF.